A selection of T cell receptor beta chains follows, all from one sample in a study of tumor-infiltrating lymphocytes in oesophageal squamous cell carcinoma. TCRdb redid the calling of the PCR reads with MiXCR, one entry per CDR3 protein. This table has 9,500 to 13,000 distinct CDR3 sequences, about 60% appearing once. The sequenced material came from esophageal tumor tissue. Source of these receptors: a male donor with esophageal squamous cell carcinoma. Each CDR3 is given with its conserved first and last residue. A D gene is named only where the DNA matches it firmly. Clone size is not always given. Where it is, it says once, few, many or a class for expanded clones.

TRBV6-1	-	TRBJ2-5	TRBD1	CASSTGQGVAETQYF	TGTGCCAGCAGTACGGGACAGGGGGTTGCGGAGACCCAGTACTTC
TRBV7-8	-	TRBJ2-7	TRBD2	CASSPGLAGFSYEQYF	TGTGCCAGCAGCCCGGGACTAGCGGGCTTCTCCTACGAGCAGTACTTC
TRBV7-2	-	TRBJ2-2	TRBD1	CASSSRQGPTGELFF	TGTGCCAGCAGCTCCAGACAGGGCCCCACCGGGGAGCTGTTTTTT
TRBV11-2	medium-sized	TRBJ2-7	TRBD2	CASSSRLAGLSYEQYF	TGTGCCAGCAGCTCCAGACTAGCGGGCCTCTCCTACGAGCAGTACTTC
TRBV5-1	-	TRBJ1-4	-	CASSSKAGPAEKLFF	TGTGCCAGCAGCTCGAAGGCAGGGCCGGCTGAAAAACTGTTTTTT
TRBV20-1	-	TRBJ2-1	TRBD2	CSARGLAGPQFF	TGCAGTGCTAGGGGACTAGCGGGACCGCAGTTCTTC
TRBV24-1	many	TRBJ2-5	-	CATSDPSSDPYNEQYF	TGTGCCACCAGTGATCCGTCTAGCGACCCCTACAATGAGCAGTACTTC
TRBV24-1	-	TRBJ2-7	-	CATSAPGTVYNEQYF	TGTGCCACCAGTGCCCCGGGAACGGTTTACAATGAGCAGTACTTC
TRBV10-1	-	TRBJ2-3	-	CASSDRALDTQYF	TGCGCCAGCAGTGACCGGGCCTTGGATACGCAGTATTTT
TRBV6-1	many	TRBJ2-7	-	CASRDEPYEQYF	TGTGCCAGCAGAGACGAGCCTTACGAGCAGTACTTC
TRBV4-1	-	TRBJ2-1	TRBD2	CASSRLAGLYNEQFF	TGTGCCAGCAGCCGACTAGCGGGACTTTACAATGAGCAGTTCTTC
TRBV7-2	-	TRBJ2-7	TRBD2	CASSLEAGYPYEQYF	TGTGCCAGCAGCTTAGAAGCGGGATATCCCTACGAGCAGTACTTC
TRBV12-5	once	TRBJ1-5	-	CASGLATGENSNQPQHF	TGTGCTAGTGGTTTGGCGACGGGAGAAAATAGCAATCAGCCCCAGCATTTT
TRBV7-2	-	TRBJ2-7	-	CASSPRGASYEQYF	TGTGCCAGCAGCCCTCGGGGGGCCTCCTACGAGCAGTACTTC
TRBV24-1	few	TRBJ2-1	-	CATSDPRDGIYNEQFF	TGTGCCACCAGTGATCCCCGGGACGGAATCTACAATGAGCAGTTCTTC
TRBV7-4	few	TRBJ2-3	TRBD1	CASSPGTGVFRDTQYF	TGTGCCAGCAGCCCTGGGACAGGGGTATTTAGAGATACGCAGTATTTT
TRBV4-1	-	TRBJ2-3	-	CASSQVGFTDTQYF	TGCGCCAGCAGCCAAGTGGGTTTCACAGATACGCAGTATTTT
TRBV7-3	-	TRBJ2-7	-	CASSLTGGAYEQYF	TGTGCCAGCAGCTTAACTGGCGGGGCCTACGAGCAGTACTTC
TRBV7-2	-	TRBJ2-7	TRBD1	CASSRGKGANSWQYF	TGTGCCAGCAGCCGCGGAAAGGGGGCAAATTCCTGGCAGTACTTC
TRBV7-9	few	TRBJ2-3	-	CASSLETGSDTQYF	TGTGCCAGCAGCTTAGAGACAGGTTCAGATACGCAGTATTTT
TRBV7-2	-	TRBJ2-3	-	CASSFGRTDTQYF	TGTGCCAGCAGCTTCGGCCGCACAGATACGCAGTATTTT
TRBV6-6	-	TRBJ2-7	TRBD1	CASIGTGGKNYEQYF	TGTGCCAGCATCGGAACAGGGGGCAAAAACTACGAGCAGTACTTC
TRBV7-9	-	TRBJ1-1	-	CASSLWDGEAFF	TGTGCCAGCAGCTTGTGGGACGGTGAAGCTTTCTTT
TRBV28	-	TRBJ2-6	-	CASSPYPGANVLTF	TGTGCCAGCAGTCCCTATCCCGGGGCCAACGTCCTGACTTTC
TRBV6-1	few	TRBJ2-7	TRBD1	CASSLRTGSSYEQYF	TGTGCCAGCAGTTTGAGGACAGGGAGCTCCTACGAGCAGTACTTC
TRBV7-4	-	TRBJ1-2	-	CASSLEGTRYGYTF	TGTGCCAGCAGCTTAGAGGGGACTCGTTATGGCTACACCTTC
TRBV6-1	-	TRBJ2-5	-	CASSATITQETQYF	TGTGCCAGCAGTGCCACAATCACCCAAGAGACCCAGTACTTC
TRBV28	-	TRBJ2-3	-	CASSLSAQMADTQYF	TGTGCCAGCAGTTTATCGGCCCAAATGGCAGATACGCAGTATTTT
TRBV5-6	medium-sized	TRBJ2-3	TRBD1	CASSARQGAAVADTQYF	TGTGCCAGCAGCGCGCGACAGGGAGCGGCGGTGGCAGATACGCAGTATTTT
TRBV7-6	-	TRBJ2-3	-	CASSLQGPPLTDTQYF	TGTGCTAGCAGCTTACAGGGACCGCCACTCACAGATACGCAGTATTTT
TRBV12-3/TRBV12-4	-	TRBJ1-6	-	CASSFWTSGRLEQHF	TGTGCCAGCAGTTTCTGGACTAGCGGGAGACTCGAGCAGCACTTT
TRBV7-8	-	TRBJ2-4	TRBD1	CASSYGQGQGKNIQYF	TGTGCCAGCAGCTACGGACAGGGTCAGGGCAAAAACATTCAGTACTTC